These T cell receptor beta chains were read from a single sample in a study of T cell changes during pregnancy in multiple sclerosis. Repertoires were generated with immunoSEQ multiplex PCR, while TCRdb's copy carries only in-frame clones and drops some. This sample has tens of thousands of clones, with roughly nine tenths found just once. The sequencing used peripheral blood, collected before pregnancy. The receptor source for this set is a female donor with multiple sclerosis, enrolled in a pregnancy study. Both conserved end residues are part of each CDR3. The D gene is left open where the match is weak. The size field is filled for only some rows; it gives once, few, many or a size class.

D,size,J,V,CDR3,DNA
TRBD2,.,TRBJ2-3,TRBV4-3,CASSPGLAGLTDTQYF,TGCGCCAGCAGCCCGGGACTAGCGGGCCTCACAGATACGCAGTATTTT
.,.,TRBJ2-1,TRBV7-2,CASSSERFSYNEQFF,TGTGCCAGCAGCTCCGAGCGGTTCTCCTACAATGAGCAGTTCTTC
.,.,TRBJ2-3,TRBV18,CASSPLGLPRTDTQYF,TGTGCCAGCTCACCGCTGGGACTCCCTAGAACAGATACGCAGTATTTT
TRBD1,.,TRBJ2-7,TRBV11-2,CASSSLGLADRAYEQYF,TGTGCCAGCAGCTCCCTGGGGTTGGCGGACAGGGCCTACGAGCAGTACTTC
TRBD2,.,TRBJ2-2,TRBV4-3,CASSQDTLAGINTGELFF,TGCGCCAGCAGCCAAGATACCCTAGCGGGCATAAACACCGGGGAGCTGTTTTTT
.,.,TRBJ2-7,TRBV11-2,CASSLARISYEQYF,TGTGCCAGCAGCTTAGCCAGGATCTCCTACGAGCAGTACTTC
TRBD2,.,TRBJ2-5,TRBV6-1,CASTRGQETQYF,TGTGCCAGCACGCGGGGGCAAGAGACCCAGTACTTC
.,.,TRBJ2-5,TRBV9,CASSVDSIGGVLETQYF,TGTGCCAGCAGCGTAGACAGCATAGGGGGGGTCCTAGAGACCCAGTACTTC
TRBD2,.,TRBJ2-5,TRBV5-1,CASSPAGVRETQYF,TGCGCCAGCAGCCCAGCGGGGGTCCGGGAGACCCAGTACTTC
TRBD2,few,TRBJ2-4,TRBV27,CASSFAGGRLNIQYF,TGTGCCAGCAGTTTTGCGGGGGGGCGACTAAACATTCAGTACTTC
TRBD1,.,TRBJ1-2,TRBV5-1,CASSLADRARGGYTF,TGCGCCAGCAGCTTGGCGGACAGGGCGAGGGGTGGCTACACCTTC
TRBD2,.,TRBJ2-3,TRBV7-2,CASSPHPTRASGNTDTQYF,TGTGCCAGCAGCCCACACCCCACCCGGGCTAGCGGGAACACAGATACGCAGTATTTT
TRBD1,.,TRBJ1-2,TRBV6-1,CASTLTGPNYGYTF,TGTGCCAGCACCCTGACAGGGCCTAACTATGGCTACACCTTC
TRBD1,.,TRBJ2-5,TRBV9,CASSAGDRGETQYF,TGTGCCAGCAGCGCGGGGGACAGGGGAGAGACCCAGTACTTC
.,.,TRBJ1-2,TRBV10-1,CASSRDRNYGYTF,TGCGCCAGCAGCCGAGACAGAAACTATGGCTACACCTTC
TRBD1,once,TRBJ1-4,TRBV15,CATSRTGAEKLFF,TGTGCCACCAGCAGGACAGGGGCTGAAAAACTGTTTTTT
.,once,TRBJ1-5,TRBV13,CASSFGGKDQPQHF,TGTGCCAGCAGCTTCGGAGGGAAAGATCAGCCCCAGCATTTT
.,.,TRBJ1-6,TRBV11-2,CASSLTLNSPLHF,TGTGCCAGCAGCTTAACCCTAAATTCACCCCTCCACTTT
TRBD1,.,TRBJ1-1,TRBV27,CASRSRGRTEAFF,TGTGCCAGCAGGAGCAGGGGGCGGACTGAAGCTTTCTTT
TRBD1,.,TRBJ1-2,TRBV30,CAWKTGMGGYTF,TGTGCCTGGAAGACAGGGATGGGTGGCTACACCTTC
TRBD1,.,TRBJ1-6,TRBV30,CAWIRGRDSVYF,TGTGCCTGGATTAGAGGCCGGGACAGTGTTTATTTT
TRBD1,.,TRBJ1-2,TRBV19,CASTPGTGTYGYTF,TGTGCCAGTACCCCAGGGACAGGGACGTATGGCTACACCTTC
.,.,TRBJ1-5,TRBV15,CATSWAHNQPQHF,TGTGCCACCTCTTGGGCCCATAATCAGCCCCAGCATTTT
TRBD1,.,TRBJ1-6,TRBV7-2,CASSLYGQGVSPLHF,TGTGCCAGCAGCTTATACGGACAGGGGGTTTCACCCCTCCACTTT
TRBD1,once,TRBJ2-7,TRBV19,CASSWTGGPGEQYF,TGTGCCAGTAGCTGGACAGGGGGCCCGGGCGAGCAGTACTTC
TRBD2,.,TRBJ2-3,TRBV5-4,CASSPRALLAGGRADTQYF,TGTGCCAGCAGCCCGAGAGCCCTGCTAGCGGGGGGGCGGGCAGATACGCAGTATTTT
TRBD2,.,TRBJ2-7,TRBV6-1,CASSEARLAGAPASYEQYF,TGTGCCAGCAGTGAAGCCCGACTAGCGGGGGCCCCGGCATCCTACGAGCAGTACTTC